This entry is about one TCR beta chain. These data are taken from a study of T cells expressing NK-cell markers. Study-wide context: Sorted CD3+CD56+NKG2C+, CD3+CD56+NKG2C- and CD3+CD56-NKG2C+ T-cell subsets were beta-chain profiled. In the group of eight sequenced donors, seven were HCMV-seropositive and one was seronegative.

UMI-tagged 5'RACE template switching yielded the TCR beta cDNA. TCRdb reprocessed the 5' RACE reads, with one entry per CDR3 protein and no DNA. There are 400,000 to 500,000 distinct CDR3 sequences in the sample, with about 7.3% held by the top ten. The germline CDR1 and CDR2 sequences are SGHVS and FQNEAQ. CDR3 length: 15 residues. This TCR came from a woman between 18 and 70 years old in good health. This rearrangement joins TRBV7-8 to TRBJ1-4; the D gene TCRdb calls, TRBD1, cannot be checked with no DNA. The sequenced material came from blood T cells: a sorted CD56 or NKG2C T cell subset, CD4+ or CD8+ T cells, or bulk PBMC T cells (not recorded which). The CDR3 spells CASSLTGFTNEKLFF.